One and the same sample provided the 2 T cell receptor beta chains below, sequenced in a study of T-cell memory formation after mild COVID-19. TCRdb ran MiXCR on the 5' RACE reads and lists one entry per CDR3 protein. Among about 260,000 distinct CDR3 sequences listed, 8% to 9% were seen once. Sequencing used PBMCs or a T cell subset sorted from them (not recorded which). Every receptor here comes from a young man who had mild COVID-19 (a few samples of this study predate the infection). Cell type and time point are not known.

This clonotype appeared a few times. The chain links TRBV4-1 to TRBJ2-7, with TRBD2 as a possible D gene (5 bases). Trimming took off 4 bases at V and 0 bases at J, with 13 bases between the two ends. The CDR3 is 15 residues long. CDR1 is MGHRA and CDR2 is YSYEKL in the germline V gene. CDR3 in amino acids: CASSPAADYSYEQYF. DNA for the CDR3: TGCGCCAGCAGCCCGGCGGCAGACTACTCCTACGAGCAGTACTTC.

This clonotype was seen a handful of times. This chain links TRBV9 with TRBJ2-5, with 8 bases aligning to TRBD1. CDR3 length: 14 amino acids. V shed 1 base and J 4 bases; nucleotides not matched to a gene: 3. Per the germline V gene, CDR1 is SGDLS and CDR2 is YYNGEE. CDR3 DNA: TGTGCCAGCAGCGTATGGGGGACAGGAGAGACCCAGTACTTC. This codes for CASSVWGTGETQYF.